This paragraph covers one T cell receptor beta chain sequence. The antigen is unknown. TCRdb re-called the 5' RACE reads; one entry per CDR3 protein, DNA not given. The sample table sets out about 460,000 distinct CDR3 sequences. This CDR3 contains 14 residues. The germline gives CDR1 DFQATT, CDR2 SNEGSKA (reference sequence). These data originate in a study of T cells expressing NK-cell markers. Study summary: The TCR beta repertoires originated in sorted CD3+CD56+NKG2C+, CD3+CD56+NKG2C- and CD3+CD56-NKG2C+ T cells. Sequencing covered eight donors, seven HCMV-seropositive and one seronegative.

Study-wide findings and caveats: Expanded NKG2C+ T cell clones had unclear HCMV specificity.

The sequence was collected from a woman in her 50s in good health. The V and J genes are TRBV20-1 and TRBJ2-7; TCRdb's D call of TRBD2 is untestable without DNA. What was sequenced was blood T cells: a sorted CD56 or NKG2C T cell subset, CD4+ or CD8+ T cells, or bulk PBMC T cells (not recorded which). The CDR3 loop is CSAIAGVTSYEQYF.